These T cell receptor beta chains were read from a single sample in a study of control samples from healthy donors and cancer patients. Libraries were prepared by immunoSEQ multiplex PCR; TCRdb keeps only in-frame clonotypes and omits some of them. The profile shows some 87,000 clones, more than 65% of them singletons. The material sequenced was PBMCs. Receptors were obtained from a man aged 60-69 years with head and neck cancer. The CDR3 runs from the conserved cysteine through the conserved F or W. Each record gives: J gene, CDR3 length, V gene, CDR3 protein.

j_call: TRBJ1-4
cdr3_length: 15
v_call: TRBV7-9
cdr3_aa: CASSFPGGSNEKLFF

j_call: TRBJ1-2
cdr3_length: 14
v_call: TRBV14
cdr3_aa: CASSRRPANYGYTF

j_call: TRBJ2-7
cdr3_length: 12
v_call: TRBV6-5
cdr3_aa: CASSRTAYEQYF

j_call: TRBJ2-2
cdr3_length: 12
v_call: TRBV5-6
cdr3_aa: CASSGSGGELFF

j_call: TRBJ2-1
cdr3_length: 13
v_call: TRBV6-5
cdr3_aa: CASTERGYNEQFF

j_call: TRBJ1-1
cdr3_length: 16
v_call: TRBV7-9
cdr3_aa: CASSPDRGWSNTEAFF

j_call: TRBJ2-1
cdr3_length: 15
v_call: TRBV2
cdr3_aa: CASSRLESSYNEQFF

j_call: TRBJ2-7
cdr3_length: 13
v_call: TRBV7-2
cdr3_aa: CASSLDRLQVQYF

j_call: TRBJ2-5
cdr3_length: 16
v_call: TRBV5-1
cdr3_aa: CASSLGPDGVQETQYF

j_call: TRBJ2-3
cdr3_length: 16
v_call: TRBV7-9
cdr3_aa: CASSSLAGGPTDTQYF

j_call: TRBJ2-2
cdr3_length: 14
v_call: TRBV27
cdr3_aa: CASSEARNTGELFF

j_call: TRBJ2-3
cdr3_length: 15
v_call: TRBV20-1
cdr3_aa: CSASNLGSSTDTQYF

j_call: TRBJ1-6
cdr3_length: 15
v_call: TRBV6-5
cdr3_aa: CASSYSQGANSPLHF

j_call: TRBJ2-1
cdr3_length: 15
v_call: TRBV5-4
cdr3_aa: CASRQTSGEFIPWFF

j_call: TRBJ2-5
cdr3_length: 14
v_call: TRBV7-9
cdr3_aa: CASSLGLPRGTQYF

j_call: TRBJ1-3
cdr3_length: 15
v_call: TRBV5-1
cdr3_aa: CASSGGVDSGNTIYF

j_call: TRBJ1-5
cdr3_length: 16
v_call: TRBV27
cdr3_aa: CASSLSLGVGNQPQHF

j_call: TRBJ2-1
cdr3_length: 14
v_call: TRBV6-5
cdr3_aa: CASSTFSDPGRQFF

j_call: TRBJ2-7
cdr3_length: 14
v_call: TRBV7-2
cdr3_aa: CASSLGRYSYEQYF

j_call: TRBJ2-5
cdr3_length: 13
v_call: TRBV7-9
cdr3_aa: CASSLRWKETQYF

j_call: TRBJ2-1
cdr3_length: 15
v_call: TRBV5-1
cdr3_aa: CASRPGTGFSYEQFF

j_call: TRBJ1-5
cdr3_length: 13
v_call: TRBV24-1
cdr3_aa: CATSQGGNQPQHF

j_call: TRBJ2-3
cdr3_length: 17
v_call: TRBV7-2
cdr3_aa: CASSSPILRASTDTQYF

j_call: TRBJ2-1
cdr3_length: 12
v_call: TRBV29-1
cdr3_aa: CSVGGPGDEQFF

j_call: TRBJ2-7
cdr3_length: 15
v_call: TRBV9
cdr3_aa: CASSVGLAGTYEQYF

j_call: TRBJ1-5
cdr3_length: 15
v_call: TRBV7-8
cdr3_aa: CASRRGSDRGQPQHF

j_call: TRBJ2-7
cdr3_length: 14
v_call: TRBV30
cdr3_aa: CAWSVGPGAGEQYF

j_call: TRBJ1-4
cdr3_length: 16
v_call: TRBV28
cdr3_aa: CASSLIYGGQSGKLFF

j_call: TRBJ1-6
cdr3_length: 15
v_call: TRBV9
cdr3_aa: CASRPTGIDNSPLHF

j_call: TRBJ1-1
cdr3_length: 13
v_call: TRBV7-2
cdr3_aa: CASSLMRLHPAFF

j_call: TRBJ2-5
cdr3_length: 15
v_call: TRBV5-1
cdr3_aa: CASSLAPNKGETQYF

j_call: TRBJ2-2
cdr3_length: 14
v_call: TRBV11-2
cdr3_aa: CASSLDITQGELFF

j_call: TRBJ1-2
cdr3_length: 16
v_call: TRBV27
cdr3_aa: CASSSGTGRTNYGYTF

j_call: TRBJ2-1
cdr3_length: 13
v_call: TRBV9
cdr3_aa: CASSVGTAGEQFF

j_call: TRBJ1-4
cdr3_length: 15
v_call: TRBV18
cdr3_aa: CASSPRQGADEKLFF

j_call: TRBJ2-1
cdr3_length: 12
v_call: TRBV5-4
cdr3_aa: CASSLEGTGPFF

j_call: TRBJ1-1
cdr3_length: 13
v_call: TRBV12-3/TRBV12-4
cdr3_aa: CASSQGTGGMAFF

j_call: TRBJ2-1
cdr3_length: 19
v_call: TRBV11-3
cdr3_aa: CASSLDQGGSASPYNEQFF

j_call: TRBJ1-2
cdr3_length: 14
v_call: TRBV11-2
cdr3_aa: CASSLWDRSQPRTF

j_call: TRBJ1-1
cdr3_length: 13
v_call: TRBV5-1
cdr3_aa: CASSRTGAPEAFF

j_call: TRBJ1-2
cdr3_length: 13
v_call: TRBV18
cdr3_aa: CASSPPGDYGYTF